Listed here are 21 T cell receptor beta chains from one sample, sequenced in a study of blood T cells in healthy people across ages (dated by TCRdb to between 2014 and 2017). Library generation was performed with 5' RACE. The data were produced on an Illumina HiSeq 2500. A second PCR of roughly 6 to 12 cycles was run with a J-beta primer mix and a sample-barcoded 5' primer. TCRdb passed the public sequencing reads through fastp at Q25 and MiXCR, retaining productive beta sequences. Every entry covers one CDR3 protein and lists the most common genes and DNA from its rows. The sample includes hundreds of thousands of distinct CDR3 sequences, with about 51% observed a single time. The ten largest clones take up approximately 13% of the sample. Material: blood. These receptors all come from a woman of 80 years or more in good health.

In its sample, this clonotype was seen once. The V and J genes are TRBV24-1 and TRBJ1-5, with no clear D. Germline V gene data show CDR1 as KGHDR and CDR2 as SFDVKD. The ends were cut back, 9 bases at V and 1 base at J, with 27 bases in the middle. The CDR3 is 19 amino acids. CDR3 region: CATAVKAVTPCKSNQPQHF. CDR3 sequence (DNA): TGTGCCACCGCAGTAAAGGCCGTGACCCCGTGCAAAAGCAATCAGCCCCAGCATTTT.

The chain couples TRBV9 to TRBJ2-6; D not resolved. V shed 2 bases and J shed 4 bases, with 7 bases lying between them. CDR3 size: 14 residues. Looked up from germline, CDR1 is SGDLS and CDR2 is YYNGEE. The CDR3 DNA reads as TGTGCCAGCAGCGTCATGTCCGGGGCCAACGTCCTGACTTTC. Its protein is CASSVMSGANVLTF. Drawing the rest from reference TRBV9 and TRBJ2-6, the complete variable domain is DSGVTQTPKHLITATGQRVTLRCSPRSGDLSVYWYQQSLDQGLQFLIQYYNGEERAKGNILERFSAQQFPDLHSELNLSSLELGDSALYFCASSVMSGANVLTFGAGSRLTVL.

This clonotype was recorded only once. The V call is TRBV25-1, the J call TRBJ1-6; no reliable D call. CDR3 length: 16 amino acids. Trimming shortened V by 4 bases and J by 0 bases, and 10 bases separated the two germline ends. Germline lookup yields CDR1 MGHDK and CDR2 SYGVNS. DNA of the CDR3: TGTGCCAGCAGTGGTATAGGGAGCTCCTATAATTCACCCCTCCACTTT. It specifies CASSGIGSSYNSPLHF.

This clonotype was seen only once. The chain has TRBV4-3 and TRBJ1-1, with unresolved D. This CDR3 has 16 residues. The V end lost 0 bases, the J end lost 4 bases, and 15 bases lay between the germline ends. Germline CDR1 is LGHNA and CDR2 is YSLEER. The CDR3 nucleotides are TGCGCCAGCAGCCAAGACAGTCAGCCTTGGGTCACTGAAGCTTTCTTT. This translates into CASSQDSQPWVTEAFF.

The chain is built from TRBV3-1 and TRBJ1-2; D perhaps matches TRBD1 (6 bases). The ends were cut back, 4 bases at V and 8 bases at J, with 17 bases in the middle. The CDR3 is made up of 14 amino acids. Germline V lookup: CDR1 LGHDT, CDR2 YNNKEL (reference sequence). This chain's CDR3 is CASSPHSQGNGYTF. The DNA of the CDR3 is TGTGCCAGCAGCCCACACTCACAGGGAAACGGCTACACCTTC.

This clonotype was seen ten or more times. CDR3 sequence reads: CASSLAFGTGERNTQYF. CDR3 DNA sequence: TGTGCCAGCAGCTTAGCATTCGGGACCGGAGAGAGGAATACGCAGTATTTT. The genes are TRBV7-6 and TRBJ2-3; D assignment may be TRBD1 or TRBD2 (5 bases each). CDR1 is SGHVS and CDR2 is FNYEAQ in the germline V gene. V lost 0 bases and J lost 7, with 20 bases in between. The CDR3 is made up of 17 amino acids.

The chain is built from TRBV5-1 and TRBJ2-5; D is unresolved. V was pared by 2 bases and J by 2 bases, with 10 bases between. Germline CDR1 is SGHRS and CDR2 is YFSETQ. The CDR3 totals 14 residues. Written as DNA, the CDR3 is TGCGCCAGCAGCTTTAGGGCTGTACAAGAGACCCAGTACTTC. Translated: CASSFRAVQETQYF.

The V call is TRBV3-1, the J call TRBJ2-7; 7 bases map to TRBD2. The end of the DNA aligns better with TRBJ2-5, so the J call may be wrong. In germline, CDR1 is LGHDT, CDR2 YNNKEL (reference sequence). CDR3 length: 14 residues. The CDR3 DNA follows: TGTGCCAGCACCGAAGCGGGGACCCAAGAGACCCAGTACTTC. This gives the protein CASTEAGTQETQYF.

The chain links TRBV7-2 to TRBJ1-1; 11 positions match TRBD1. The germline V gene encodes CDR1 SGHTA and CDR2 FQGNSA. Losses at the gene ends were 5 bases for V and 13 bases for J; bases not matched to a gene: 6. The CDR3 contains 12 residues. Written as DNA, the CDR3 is TGTGCCAGCAGCCGGACAGGGGGCTATGGTTTCTTT. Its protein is CASSRTGGYGFF. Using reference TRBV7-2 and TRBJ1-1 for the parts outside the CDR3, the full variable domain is GAGVSQSPSNKVTEKGKDVELRCDPISGHTALYWYRQSLGQGLEFLIYFQGNSAPDKSGLPSDRFSAERTGGSVSTLTIQRTQQEDSAVYLCASSRTGGYGFFGQGTRLTVV.

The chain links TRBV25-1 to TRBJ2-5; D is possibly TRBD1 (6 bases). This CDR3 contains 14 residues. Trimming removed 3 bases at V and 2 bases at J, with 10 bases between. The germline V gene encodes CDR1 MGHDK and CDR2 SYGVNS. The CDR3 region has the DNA TGTGCCAGCAGTGACCGGACAGTTCAAGAGACCCAGTACTTC. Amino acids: CASSDRTVQETQYF.

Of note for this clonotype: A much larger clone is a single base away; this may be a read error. The CDR3 spells CASSRGGSDEQFF. For the CDR3, the DNA is TGCGCCAGCAGCCGGGGCGGGAGCGATGAGCAGTTCTTC. The chain links TRBV5-1 to TRBJ2-1; 7 bases are a match to TRBD2. The V gene's germline CDR1 is SGHRS and CDR2 YFSETQ. V lost 4 bases and J lost 8; bases outside the gene matches: 6. The CDR3 has 13 amino acids.

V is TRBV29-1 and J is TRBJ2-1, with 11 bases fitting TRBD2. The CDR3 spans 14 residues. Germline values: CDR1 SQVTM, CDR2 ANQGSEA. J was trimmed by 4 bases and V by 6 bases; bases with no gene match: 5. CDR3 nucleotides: TGCAGCGTACCGACTAGCGGGGATTACAATGAGCAGTTCTTC. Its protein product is CSVPTSGDYNEQFF.

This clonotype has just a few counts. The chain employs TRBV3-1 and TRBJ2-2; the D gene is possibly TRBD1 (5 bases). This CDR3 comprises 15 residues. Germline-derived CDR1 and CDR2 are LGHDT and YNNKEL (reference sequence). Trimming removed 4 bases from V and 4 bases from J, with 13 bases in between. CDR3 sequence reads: CASSPVWGSTGELFF. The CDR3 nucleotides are TGTGCCAGCAGCCCCGTATGGGGCAGCACCGGGGAGCTGTTTTTT. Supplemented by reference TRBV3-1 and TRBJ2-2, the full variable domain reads DTAVSQTPKYLVTQMGNDKSIKCEQNLGHDTMYWYKQDSKKFLKIMFSYNNKELIINETVPNRFSPKSPDKAHLNLHINSLELGDSAVYFCASSPVWGSTGELFFGEGSRLTVL.

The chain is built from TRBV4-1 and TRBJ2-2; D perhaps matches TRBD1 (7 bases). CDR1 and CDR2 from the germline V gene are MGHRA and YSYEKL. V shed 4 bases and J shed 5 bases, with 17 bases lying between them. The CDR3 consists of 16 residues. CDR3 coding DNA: TGCGCCAGCAGCCTCCGGTCAGGGGGGCCGACCGGGGAGCTGTTTTTT. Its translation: CASSLRSGGPTGELFF.

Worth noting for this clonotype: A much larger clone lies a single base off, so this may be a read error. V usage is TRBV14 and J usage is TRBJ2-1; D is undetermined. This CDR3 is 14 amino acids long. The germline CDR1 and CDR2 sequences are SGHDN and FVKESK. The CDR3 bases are TGTGCCAGCAGCCAAGGGTCTACCTACGATGAGCAGTTCTTC. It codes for CASSQGSTYDEQFF.

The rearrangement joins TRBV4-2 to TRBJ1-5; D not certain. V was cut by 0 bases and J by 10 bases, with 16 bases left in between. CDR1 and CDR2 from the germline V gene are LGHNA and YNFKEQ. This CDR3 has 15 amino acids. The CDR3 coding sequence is TGTGCCAGCAGCCAAGATCCTGCGGCTTGGATCCCCCAGCATTTT. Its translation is CASSQDPAAWIPQHF.

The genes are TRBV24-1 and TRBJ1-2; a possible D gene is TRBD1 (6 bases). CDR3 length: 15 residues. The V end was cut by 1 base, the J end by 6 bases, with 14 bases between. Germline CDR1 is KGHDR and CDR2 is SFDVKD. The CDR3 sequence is CATSDFLGTYHGYTF. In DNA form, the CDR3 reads TGTGCCACCAGTGATTTCCTAGGGACATATCATGGCTACACCTTC.

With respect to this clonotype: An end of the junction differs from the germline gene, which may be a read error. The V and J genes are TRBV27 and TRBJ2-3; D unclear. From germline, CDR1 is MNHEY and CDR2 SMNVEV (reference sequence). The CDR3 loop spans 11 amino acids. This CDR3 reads CAGSLADTQYF. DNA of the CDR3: TGTGCCGGCAGTTTGGCGGATACGCAGTATTTT.

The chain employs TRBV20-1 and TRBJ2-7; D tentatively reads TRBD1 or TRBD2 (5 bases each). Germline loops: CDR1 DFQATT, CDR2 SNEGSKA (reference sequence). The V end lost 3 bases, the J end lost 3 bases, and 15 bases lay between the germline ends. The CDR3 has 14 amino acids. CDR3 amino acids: CSARRGLAYYEQYF. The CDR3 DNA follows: TGCAGTGCTAGGAGGGGTCTCGCTTACTACGAGCAGTACTTC.

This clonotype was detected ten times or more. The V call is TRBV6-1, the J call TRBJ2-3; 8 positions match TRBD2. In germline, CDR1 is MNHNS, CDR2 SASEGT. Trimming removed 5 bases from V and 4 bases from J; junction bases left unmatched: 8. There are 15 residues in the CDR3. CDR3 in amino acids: CASSPPGGSSDTQYF. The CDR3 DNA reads TGTGCCAGCAGTCCCCCGGGAGGGAGTTCAGATACGCAGTATTTT.

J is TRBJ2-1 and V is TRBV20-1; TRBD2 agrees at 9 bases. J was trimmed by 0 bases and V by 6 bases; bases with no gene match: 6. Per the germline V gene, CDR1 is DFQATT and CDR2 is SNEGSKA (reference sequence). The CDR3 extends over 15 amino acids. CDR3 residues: CSAHRLAASYNEQFF. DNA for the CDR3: TGCAGTGCCCACAGACTAGCGGCCTCCTACAATGAGCAGTTCTTC.